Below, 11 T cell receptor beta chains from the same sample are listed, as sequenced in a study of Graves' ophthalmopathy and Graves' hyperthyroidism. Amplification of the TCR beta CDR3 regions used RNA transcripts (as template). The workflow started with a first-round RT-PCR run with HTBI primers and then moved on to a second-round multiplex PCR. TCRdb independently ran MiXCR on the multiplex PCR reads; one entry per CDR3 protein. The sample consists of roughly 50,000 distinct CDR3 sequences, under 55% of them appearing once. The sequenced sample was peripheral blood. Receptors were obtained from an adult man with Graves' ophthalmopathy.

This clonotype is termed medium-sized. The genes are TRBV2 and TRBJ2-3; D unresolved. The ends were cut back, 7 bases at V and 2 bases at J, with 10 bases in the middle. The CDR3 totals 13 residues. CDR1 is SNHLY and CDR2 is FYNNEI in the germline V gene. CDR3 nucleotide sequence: TGTGCCAGCAACGGACCAAACACAGATACGCAGTATTTT. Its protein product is CASNGPNTDTQYF.

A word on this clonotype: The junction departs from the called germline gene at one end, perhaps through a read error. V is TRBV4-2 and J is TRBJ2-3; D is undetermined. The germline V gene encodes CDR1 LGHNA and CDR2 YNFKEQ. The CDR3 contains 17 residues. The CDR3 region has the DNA TGTACCAGCAGCCAAGAGGTGGCACGGTCCGGCATAGATACGCAGTATTTT. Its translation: CTSSQEVARSGIDTQYF.

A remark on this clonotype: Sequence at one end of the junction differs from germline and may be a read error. The CDR3 bases are TGTGCTATCAGTGGGTCGGCGGTCGGGCGGGGTGAGGAAAAACTGTCTTTT. It translates to CAISGSAVGRGEEKLSF. This chain joins TRBV10-3 and TRBJ1-4; unclear D gene. The germline CDR1 and CDR2 sequences are ENHRY and SYGVKD. The CDR3 consists of 17 residues.

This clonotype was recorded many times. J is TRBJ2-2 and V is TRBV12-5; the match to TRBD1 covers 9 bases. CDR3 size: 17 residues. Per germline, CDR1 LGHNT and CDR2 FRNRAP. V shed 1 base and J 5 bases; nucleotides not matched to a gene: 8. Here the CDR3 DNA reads TGTGCTAGTGGTTTGGCAACCACAGGGACAGGGACCGGGGAGCTGTTTTTT. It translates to CASGLATTGTGTGELFF.

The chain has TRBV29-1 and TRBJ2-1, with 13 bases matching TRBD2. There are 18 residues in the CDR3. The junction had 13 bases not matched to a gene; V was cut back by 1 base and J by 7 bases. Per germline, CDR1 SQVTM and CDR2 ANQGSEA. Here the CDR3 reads CSVEGRRPRLAGGNEQFF. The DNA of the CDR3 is TGCAGCGTTGAAGGTCGCCGCCCGCGACTAGCGGGAGGAAATGAGCAGTTCTTC.

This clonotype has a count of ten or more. The CDR3 DNA is TGTGCCAGCAGCCAAGGCGGCACAACCAAAAACATTCAGTACTTC. Translated, it gives CASSQGGTTKNIQYF. The rearrangement uses TRBV11-3 and TRBJ2-4; D ambiguous. With 5 bases removed from V and 2 bases from J, the gap between germline ends came to 13 bases. CDR3 size: 15 residues. In germline, CDR1 is SGHNT, CDR2 YENEEA.

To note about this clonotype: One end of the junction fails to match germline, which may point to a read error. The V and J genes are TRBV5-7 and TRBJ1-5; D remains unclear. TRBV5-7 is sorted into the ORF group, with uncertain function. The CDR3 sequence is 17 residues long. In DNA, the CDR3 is TGTGCCAGCAGCACCAAGGAGAGGGTGTTGGGCAATCAGCCCCAACATTTT. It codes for CASSTKERVLGNQPQHF.

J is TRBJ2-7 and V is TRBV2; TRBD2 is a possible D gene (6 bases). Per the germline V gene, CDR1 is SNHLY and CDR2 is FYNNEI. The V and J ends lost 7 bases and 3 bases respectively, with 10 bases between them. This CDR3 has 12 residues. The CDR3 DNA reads TGTGCCAGCACCGGGACTCGCTACGAGCAGTACTTC. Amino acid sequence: CASTGTRYEQYF.

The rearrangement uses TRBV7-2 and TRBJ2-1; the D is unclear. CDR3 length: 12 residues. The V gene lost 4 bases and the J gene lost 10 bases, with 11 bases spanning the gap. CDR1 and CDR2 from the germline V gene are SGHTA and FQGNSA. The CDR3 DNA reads TGTGCCAGCAGCTCCATTTTTTACGAGCAGTTCTTC. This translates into CASSSIFYEQFF. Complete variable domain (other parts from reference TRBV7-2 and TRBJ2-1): GAGVSQSPSNKVTEKGKDVELRCDPISGHTALYWYRQSLGQGLEFLIYFQGNSAPDKSGLPSDRFSAERTGGSVSTLTIQRTQQEDSAVYLCASSSIFYEQFFGPGTRLTVL.

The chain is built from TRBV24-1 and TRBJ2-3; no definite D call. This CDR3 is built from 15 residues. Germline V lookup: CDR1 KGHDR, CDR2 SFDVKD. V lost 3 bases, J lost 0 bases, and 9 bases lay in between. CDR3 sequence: CATSDHVLSTDTQYF. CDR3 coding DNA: TGTGCCACCAGTGATCACGTACTCAGCACAGATACGCAGTATTTT.

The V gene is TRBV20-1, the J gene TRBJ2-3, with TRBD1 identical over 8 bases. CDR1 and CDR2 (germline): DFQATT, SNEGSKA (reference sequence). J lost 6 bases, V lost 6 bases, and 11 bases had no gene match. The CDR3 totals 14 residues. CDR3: CSATGTGNRDTQYF. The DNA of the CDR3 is TGCAGTGCAACCGGGACAGGCAACCGGGATACGCAGTATTTT.